This T cell receptor beta chain derives from a study of regulatory and conventional T cells in RAG deficiency. Notes on the study in general: RAG-deficient patients showed markedly lower Shannon entropy and higher Simpson indices than control T-cell subsets. Shorter CDR3s in all patient subsets; >75% Treg-Tconv overlap in Omenn.

Looked up from germline, CDR1 is KGHSH and CDR2 is LQKENI. This CDR3 is built from 15 residues. The V segment lost 1 base and the J segment 3 bases; nucleotides outside the gene matches: 3. The table came from immunoSEQ multiplex PCR; TCRdb's copy has only in-frame clones and leaves some out. Seen here are approximately 46,000 clones, approximately 90% observed once, and the top ten hold approximately 0.51%. Blood CD4+ CD25-low CD127-high conventional T cells supplied the genomic DNA template. Points on this clone: The antigen is undetermined.

The same data also contributed to another study, on regulatory T cells. That work contributes: Primers: 52 TRBV forward and 13 TRBJ reverse. Patient repertoires had restricted TRB V-J pairs and skewed V and J usage, most in Tregs.

The sequenced sample was CD4+ effector T cells sorted from blood. This chain uses TRBV18 with TRBJ1-2; 9 nucleotides align to TRBD1. The clonotype originates from a human donor in good health. CDR3 region: CASSPRGDRDYGYTF. The CDR3 DNA reads as TGTGCCAGCTCACCACGGGGGGACAGGGACTATGGCTACACCTTC.